The entry below gives a single T cell receptor (beta chain) sequence along with its context. Its antigen remains unidentified. They isolated at least 7 million PBMCs from each sample. The data are from a study of blood T cells in healthy people across ages. The CDR3 totals 17 residues. Germline V gene sequence: CDR1 DFQATT, CDR2 SNEGSKA (reference sequence). V lost 1 base to trimming and J lost 0 bases; unmatched junction nucleotides: 12. Study-wide findings and caveats: Conclusively comparing naive with antigen-experienced cells was impossible with unsorted PBMCs. Higher diversity and more naive CD4+ cells were features of long-lived donors, compared to aged donors.

PCR was performed a second time for roughly 7 to 11 cycles using a sample-barcoded 5' primer and a J-beta primer mix. A template-switch adaptor with 12 random nucleotides tagged each cDNA molecule. TCRdb re-called the 5' RACE reads through MiXCR, storing one row per CDR3 protein. Of nearly 800,000 distinct CDR3 sequences listed, approximately 60% are singletons. The clonotype originates from a man aged 40-49 years in good health. The rearrangement joins TRBV20-1 to TRBJ2-7; TRBD2 matches at 7 bases. Sequencing was done on a sample of blood. The DNA for the CDR3 is TGCAGTGCTAGAGGGGACTATCCGCCGACGTACTCCTACGAGCAGTACTTC. Residues: CSARGDYPPTYSYEQYF.